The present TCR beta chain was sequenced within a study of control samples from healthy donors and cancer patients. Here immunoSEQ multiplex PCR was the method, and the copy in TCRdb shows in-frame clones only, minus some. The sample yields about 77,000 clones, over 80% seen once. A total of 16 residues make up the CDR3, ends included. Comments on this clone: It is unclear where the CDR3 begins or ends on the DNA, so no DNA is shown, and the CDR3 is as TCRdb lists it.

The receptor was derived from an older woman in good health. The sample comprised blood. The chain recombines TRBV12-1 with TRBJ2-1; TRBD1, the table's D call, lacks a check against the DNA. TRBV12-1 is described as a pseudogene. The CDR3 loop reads CASSFVVGQGNNEQFF.